Sequencing of this TCR beta chain was carried out in a study of neurological immune-mediated disorders. Germline V CDR1 and CDR2: SGDLS, YYNGEE. V lost 4 bases, J lost 0 bases, and 11 bases lay in between. CDR3 length equals 16 residues. This clonotype was observed many times. TCRdb recomputed calls from the 5' RACE reads with MiXCR, one row per CDR3 protein. The profile shows fewer than 30,000 distinct CDR3 sequences, approximately 7% of them singletons. This rearrangement joins TRBV9 to TRBJ2-6; tentatively, D is TRBD1 (5 bases). This clonotype was sampled from a woman aged 40 to 49 in good health. The sample consisted of PBMCs. CDR3 coding DNA: TGTGCCAGCAGCCCCAACAGGAACTCTGGGGCCAACGTCCTGACTTTC. It specifies CASSPNRNSGANVLTF.